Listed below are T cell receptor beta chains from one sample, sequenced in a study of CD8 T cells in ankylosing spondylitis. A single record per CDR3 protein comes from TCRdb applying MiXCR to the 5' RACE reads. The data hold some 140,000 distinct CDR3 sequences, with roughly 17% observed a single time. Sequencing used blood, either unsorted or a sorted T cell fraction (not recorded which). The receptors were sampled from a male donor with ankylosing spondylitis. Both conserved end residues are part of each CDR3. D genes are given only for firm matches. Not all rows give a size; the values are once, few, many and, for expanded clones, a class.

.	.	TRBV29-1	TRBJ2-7	CSVVRVHEQYF	TGCAGCGTTGTGAGGGTCCACGAGCAGTACTTC
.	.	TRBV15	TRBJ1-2	CATSRGGGGYTF	TGTGCCACCAGCAGAGGCGGGGGTGGCTACACCTTC
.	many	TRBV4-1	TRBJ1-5	CASSQVPRGREPQHF	TGCGCCAGCAGCCAAGTCCCTCGGGGGCGCGAGCCCCAGCATTTT
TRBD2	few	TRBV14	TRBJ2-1	CASSQEGVLEGLADYNEQFF	TGTGCCAGCAGCCAAGAGGGGGTGTTAGAGGGACTAGCGGACTACAATGAGCAGTTCTTC
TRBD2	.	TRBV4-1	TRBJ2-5	CASSQGREWVQETQYF	TGCGCCAGCAGCCAGGGGCGGGAGTGGGTTCAAGAGACCCAGTACTTC
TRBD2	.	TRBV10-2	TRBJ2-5	CASSARTSGNQETQYF	TGCGCCAGCAGTGCTCGGACTAGCGGAAACCAAGAGACCCAGTACTTC
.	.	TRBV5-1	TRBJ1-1	CASSLQGGTEAFF	TGCGCCAGCAGCCTACAGGGCGGCACTGAAGCTTTCTTT
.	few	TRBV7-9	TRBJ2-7	CASSPDTVSYEQYF	TGTGCCAGCAGCCCCGACACCGTCTCCTACGAGCAGTACTTC
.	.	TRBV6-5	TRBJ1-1	CASSYLRTSLNTEAFF	TGTGCCAGCAGTTACCTCCGGACATCGCTTAACACTGAAGCTTTCTTT
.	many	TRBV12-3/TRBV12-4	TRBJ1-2	CASSLAGAGYGYTF	TGTGCCAGCAGTTTAGCGGGCGCCGGCTATGGCTACACCTTC
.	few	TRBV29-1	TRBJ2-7	CSVEGTGKGTYEQYF	TGCAGCGTTGAAGGGACTGGTAAGGGTACCTACGAGCAGTACTTC
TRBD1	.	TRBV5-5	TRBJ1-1	CASSLAMGQGAYGTEAFF	TGTGCCAGCAGCTTGGCCATGGGACAGGGGGCGTATGGCACTGAAGCTTTCTTT
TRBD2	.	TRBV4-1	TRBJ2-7	CASSQGASGGSYEQYF	TGCGCCAGCAGCCAAGGGGCCAGCGGGGGCTCCTACGAGCAGTACTTC
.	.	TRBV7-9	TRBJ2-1	CASSFGRNEQFF	TGTGCCAGCAGCTTTGGTCGAAATGAGCAGTTCTTC
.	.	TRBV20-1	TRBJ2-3	CSARETSLLDTQYF	TGCAGTGCTAGAGAAACCAGTTTATTAGATACGCAGTATTTT
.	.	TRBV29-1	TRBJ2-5	CSVVGAQETQYF	TGCAGCGTTGTCGGGGCGCAGGAGACCCAGTACTTC
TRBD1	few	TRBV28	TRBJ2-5	CASNPSGTVAETQYF	TGTGCCAGCAATCCCTCCGGGACAGTTGCAGAGACCCAGTACTTC
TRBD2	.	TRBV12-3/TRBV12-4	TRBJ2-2	CASSSGTSHTGELFF	TGTGCCAGCAGTTCCGGGACTAGTCACACCGGGGAGCTGTTTTTT
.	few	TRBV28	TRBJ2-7	CASSLLGLYEQYF	TGTGCCAGCAGTTTGCTTGGCTTGTACGAGCAGTACTTC
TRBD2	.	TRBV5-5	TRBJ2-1	CASWGGTDNEQFF	TGTGCCAGCTGGGGGGGGACCGACAATGAGCAGTTCTTC
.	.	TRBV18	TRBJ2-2	CASSPFTSGANTGELFF	TGTGCCAGCTCACCATTTACATCCGGGGCAAACACCGGGGAGCTGTTTTTT
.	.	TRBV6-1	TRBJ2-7	CASSVPAPDEQYF	TGTGCCAGCAGTGTACCGGCGCCCGACGAGCAGTACTTC
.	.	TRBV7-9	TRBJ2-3	CASSLVTYAQYF	TGTGCCAGCAGCTTAGTAACCTATGCGCAGTATTTT
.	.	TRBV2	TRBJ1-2	CASSAGLDGYTF	TGTGCCAGCAGTGCCGGGCTTGATGGCTACACCTTC
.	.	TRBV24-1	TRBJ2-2	CATSETGSGELFF	TGTGCCACCAGTGAAACAGGGTCCGGGGAGCTGTTTTTT
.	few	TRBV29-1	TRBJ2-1	CSVEGPEEGYNEQFF	TGCAGCGTTGAGGGTCCGGAGGAGGGGTACAATGAGCAGTTCTTC
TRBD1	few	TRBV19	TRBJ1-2	CASSIRGQGASYGYTF	TGTGCCAGTAGTATACGCGGACAGGGGGCGTCCTATGGCTACACCTTC
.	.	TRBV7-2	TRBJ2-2	CASSLVGRELFF	TGTGCCAGCAGCTTAGTCGGACGGGAGCTGTTTTTT
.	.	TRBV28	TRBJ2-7	CANTEEGSYEQYF	TGTGCCAACACCGAAGAGGGGTCCTACGAGCAGTACTTC
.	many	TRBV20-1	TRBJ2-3	CSARVDGGGTDTQYF	TGCAGTGCTAGAGTGGACGGGGGCGGAACAGATACGCAGTATTTT
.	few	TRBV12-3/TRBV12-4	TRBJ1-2	CASSLGSNGYTF	TGTGCCAGCAGTTTAGGGAGTAATGGCTACACCTTC
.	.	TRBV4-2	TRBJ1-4	CASSPPGYMLFF	TGTGCCAGCTCACCACCAGGGTATATGCTGTTTTTT
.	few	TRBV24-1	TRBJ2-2	CATSENTGELFF	TGTGCCACCAGTGAGAACACCGGGGAGCTGTTTTTT
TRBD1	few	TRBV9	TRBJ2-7	CASSETGGETYEQYF	TGTGCCAGCAGCGAAACAGGGGGCGAAACCTACGAGCAGTACTTC
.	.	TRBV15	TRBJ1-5	CATSRGASNQPQHF	TGTGCCACCAGCAGAGGCGCTAGCAATCAGCCCCAGCATTTT
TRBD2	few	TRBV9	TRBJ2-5	CASSSYGTREETQYF	TGTGCCAGCAGCTCCTACGGGACTAGAGAAGAGACCCAGTACTTC
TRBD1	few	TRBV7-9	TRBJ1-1	CASSLGQGVRDTEAFF	TGTGCCAGCAGCCTCGGACAGGGAGTTCGTGACACTGAAGCTTTCTTT
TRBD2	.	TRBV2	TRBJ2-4	CASSDSGSKLNIQYF	TGTGCCAGCAGTGATAGCGGGAGTAAGTTGAACATTCAGTACTTC
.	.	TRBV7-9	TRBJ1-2	CASSLAREQKTKGYTF	TGTGCCAGCAGCTTAGCGCGGGAACAGAAGACGAAGGGCTACACCTTC